The clone carrying this TCR beta chain has at least ten counts. The antigen remains undetermined. The authors ran a second PCR of 7 to 11 cycles using a sample-barcoded 5' primer and a J-beta primer mix. TCRdb fed the 5' RACE reads into MiXCR, producing one record per CDR3 protein. This repertoire shows hundreds of thousands of distinct CDR3 sequences, under 65% found once; its top ten account for 30% to 45%. The data are from a study of blood T cells in healthy people across ages. The study, taken as a whole, reports: No one knew whether donors had CMV, which possibly confounded expanded clonotype changes. Without sorted subsets, naive and antigen-experienced compartments could not be conclusively compared.

Peripheral blood from each donor was collected in a volume of 9.5 to 10 milliliters. A minimum of 7 million PBMCs was isolated per sample. Germline V gene lookup returns CDR1 DFQATT and CDR2 SNEGSKA (reference sequence). Between the trimmed V and J ends, which lost 0 bases and 5 bases, there was a span of 13 bases. The CDR3 spans 14 residues. This receptor was taken from a man aged 55-75 years in good health. The V gene is TRBV20-1, the J gene TRBJ1-1, with D possibly matching TRBD1 (6 bases). Source material: blood. The CDR3 is CSARDQGLGTEAFF. The CDR3 DNA reads as TGCAGTGCTAGAGATCAGGGGCTGGGGACTGAAGCTTTCTTT.